Given below is one T cell receptor beta chain in context. What it binds is not known. The data originate from a study of cytomegalovirus exposure and HLA in healthy donors. Whole-study findings and limits: Presence/absence analyses treated sequencing depth as roughly uniform across donors. The dataset shows that most TCR sequences were rare, while some public TCRs occurred in many donors.

Donors sampled were nominally healthy, though unrecorded immune exposures were likely. PCR used 60 Vbeta primers and 13 Jbeta primers. The data were produced by immunoSEQ multiplex PCR, yet TCRdb's version contains in-frame clones alone and is incomplete. The sample includes 120,000 or so clones. The CDR3 is made up of 11 amino acids. Germline CDR1 reads MNHEY; CDR2 reads SVGAGI. V was trimmed by 5 bases and J by 8 bases, leaving 7 bases between them. The rearrangement joins TRBV6-5 to TRBJ2-1; D remains ambiguous. Sequencing input: PBMCs. The TCR originated in a man between 18 and 29 years old in good health and CMV-seronegative. The CDR3 sequence: CASSRVDEQFF. Written as DNA, the CDR3 is TGTGCCAGCAGTCGCGTGGATGAGCAGTTCTTC.